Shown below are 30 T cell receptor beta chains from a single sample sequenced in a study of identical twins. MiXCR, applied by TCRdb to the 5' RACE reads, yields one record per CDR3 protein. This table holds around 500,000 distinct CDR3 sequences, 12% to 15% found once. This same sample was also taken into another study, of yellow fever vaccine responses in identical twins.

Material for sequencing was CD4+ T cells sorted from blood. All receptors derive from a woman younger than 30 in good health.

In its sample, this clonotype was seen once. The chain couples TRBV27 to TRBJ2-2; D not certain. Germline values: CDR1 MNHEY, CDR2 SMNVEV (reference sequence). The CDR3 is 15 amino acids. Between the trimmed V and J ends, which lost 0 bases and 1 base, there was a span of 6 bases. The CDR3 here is CASSLSFRNTGELFF. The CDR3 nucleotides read TGTGCCAGCAGTTTATCGTTCCGGAACACCGGGGAGCTGTTTTTT.

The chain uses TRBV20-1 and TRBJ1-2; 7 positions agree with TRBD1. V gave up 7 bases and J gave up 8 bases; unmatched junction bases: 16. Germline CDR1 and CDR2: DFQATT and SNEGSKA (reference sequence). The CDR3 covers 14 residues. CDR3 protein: CSVRKHYGQAGYTF. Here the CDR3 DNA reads TGCAGTGTTCGCAAGCATTACGGACAGGCCGGCTACACCTTC.

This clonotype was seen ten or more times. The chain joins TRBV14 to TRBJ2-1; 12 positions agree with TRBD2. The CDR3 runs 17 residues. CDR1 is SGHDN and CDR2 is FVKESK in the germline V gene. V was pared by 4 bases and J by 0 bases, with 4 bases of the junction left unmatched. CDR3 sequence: CASSLTSGRRSYNEQFF. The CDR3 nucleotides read TGTGCCAGCAGCCTCACTAGCGGGAGGCGCTCCTACAATGAGCAGTTCTTC.

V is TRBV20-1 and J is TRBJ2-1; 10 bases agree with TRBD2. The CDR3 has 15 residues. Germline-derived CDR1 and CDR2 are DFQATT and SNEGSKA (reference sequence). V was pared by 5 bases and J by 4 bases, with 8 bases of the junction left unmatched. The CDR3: CSADKRGGKYNEQFF. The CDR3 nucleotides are TGCAGTGCTGACAAGCGGGGGGGAAAGTACAATGAGCAGTTCTTC.

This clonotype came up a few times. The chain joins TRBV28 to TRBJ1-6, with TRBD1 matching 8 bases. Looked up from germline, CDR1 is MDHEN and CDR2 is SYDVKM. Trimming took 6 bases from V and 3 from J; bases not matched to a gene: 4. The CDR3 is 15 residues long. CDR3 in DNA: TGTGCCAGCAGCGCCGGACAGGGCTATAATTCACCCCTCCACTTT. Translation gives CASSAGQGYNSPLHF.

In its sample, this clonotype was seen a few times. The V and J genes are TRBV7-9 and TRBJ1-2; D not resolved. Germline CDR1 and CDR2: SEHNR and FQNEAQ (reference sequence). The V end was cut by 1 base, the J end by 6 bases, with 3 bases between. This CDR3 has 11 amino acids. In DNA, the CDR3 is TGTGCCAGCAGCTTAGGGGATGGCTACACCTTC. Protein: CASSLGDGYTF.

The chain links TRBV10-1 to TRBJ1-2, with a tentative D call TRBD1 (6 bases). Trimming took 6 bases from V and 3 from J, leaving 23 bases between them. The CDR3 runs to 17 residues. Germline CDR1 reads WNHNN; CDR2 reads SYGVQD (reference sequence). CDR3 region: CASSSTTGNGGYYGYTF. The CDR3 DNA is TGCGCCAGCAGCTCAACTACAGGGAACGGTGGATACTATGGCTACACCTTC.

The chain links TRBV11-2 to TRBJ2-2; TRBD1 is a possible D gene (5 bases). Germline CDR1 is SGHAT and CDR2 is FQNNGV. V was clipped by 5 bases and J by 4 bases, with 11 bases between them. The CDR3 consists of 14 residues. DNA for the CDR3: TGTGCCAGCAGCCCCGGACATCGCACCGGGGAGCTGTTTTTT. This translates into CASSPGHRTGELFF.

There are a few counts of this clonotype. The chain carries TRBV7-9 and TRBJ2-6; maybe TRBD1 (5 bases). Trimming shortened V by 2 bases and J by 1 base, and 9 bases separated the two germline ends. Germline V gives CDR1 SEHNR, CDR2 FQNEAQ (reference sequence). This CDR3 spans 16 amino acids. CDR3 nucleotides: TGTGCCAGCAGCTTACCCTCAGGGTCTGGGGCCAACGTCCTGACTTTC. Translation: CASSLPSGSGANVLTF.

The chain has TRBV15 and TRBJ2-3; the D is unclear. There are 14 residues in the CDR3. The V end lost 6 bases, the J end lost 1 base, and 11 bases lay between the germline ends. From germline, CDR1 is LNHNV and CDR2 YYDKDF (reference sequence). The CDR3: CATRDVRGTDTQYF. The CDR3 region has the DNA TGTGCCACCAGGGACGTAAGGGGCACAGATACGCAGTATTTT. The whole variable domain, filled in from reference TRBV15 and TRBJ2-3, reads DAMVIQNPRYQVTQFGKPVTLSCSQTLNHNVMYWYQQKSSQAPKLLFHYYDKDFNNEADTPDNFQSRRPNTSFCFLDIRSPGLGDTAMYLCATRDVRGTDTQYFGPGTRLTVL.

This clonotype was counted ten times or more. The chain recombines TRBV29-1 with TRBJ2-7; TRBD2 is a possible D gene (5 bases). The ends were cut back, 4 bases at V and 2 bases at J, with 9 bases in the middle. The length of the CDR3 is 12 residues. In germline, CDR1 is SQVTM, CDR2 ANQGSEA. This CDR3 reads CSVVRGAYEQYF. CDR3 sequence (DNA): TGCAGCGTTGTTCGGGGAGCCTACGAGCAGTACTTC.

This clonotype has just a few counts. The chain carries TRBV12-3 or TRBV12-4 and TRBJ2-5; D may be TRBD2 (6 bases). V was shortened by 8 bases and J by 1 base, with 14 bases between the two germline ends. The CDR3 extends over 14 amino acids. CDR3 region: CASRGLSGQETQYF. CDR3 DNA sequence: TGTGCCAGCCGCGGACTATCAGGCCAAGAGACCCAGTACTTC.

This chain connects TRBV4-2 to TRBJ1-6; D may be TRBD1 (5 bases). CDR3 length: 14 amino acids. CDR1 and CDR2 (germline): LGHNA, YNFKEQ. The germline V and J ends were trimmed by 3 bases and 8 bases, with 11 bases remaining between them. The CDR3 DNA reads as TGTGCCAGCAGCCATGGCGGGGGGGATTCACCCCTCCACTTT. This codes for CASSHGGGDSPLHF.

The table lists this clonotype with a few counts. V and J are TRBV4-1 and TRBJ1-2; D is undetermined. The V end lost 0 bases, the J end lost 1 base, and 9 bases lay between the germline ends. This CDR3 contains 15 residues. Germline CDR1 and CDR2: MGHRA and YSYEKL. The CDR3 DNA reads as TGCGCCAGCAGCCAAGATCCCGGGAATAACTATGGCTACACCTTC. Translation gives CASSQDPGNNYGYTF.

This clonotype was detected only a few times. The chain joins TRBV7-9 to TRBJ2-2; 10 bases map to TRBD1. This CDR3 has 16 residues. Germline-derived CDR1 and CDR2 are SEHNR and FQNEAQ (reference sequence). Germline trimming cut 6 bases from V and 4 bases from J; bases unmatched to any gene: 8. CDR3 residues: CASSPTGGKSTGELFF. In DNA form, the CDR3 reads TGTGCCAGCAGTCCGACAGGGGGCAAGAGCACCGGGGAGCTGTTTTTT.

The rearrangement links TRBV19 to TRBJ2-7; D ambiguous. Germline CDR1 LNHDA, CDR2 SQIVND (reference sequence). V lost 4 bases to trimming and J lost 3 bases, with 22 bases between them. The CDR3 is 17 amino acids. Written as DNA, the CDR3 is TGTGCCAGTAGTACGAACTCCGACACGAGACGCCTCTACGAGCAGTACTTC. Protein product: CASSTNSDTRRLYEQYF.

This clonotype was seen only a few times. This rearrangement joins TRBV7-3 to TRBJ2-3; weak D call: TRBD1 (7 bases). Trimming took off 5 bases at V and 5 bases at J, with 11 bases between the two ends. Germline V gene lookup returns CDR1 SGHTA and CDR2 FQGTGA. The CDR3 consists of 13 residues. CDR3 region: CASSPRGEDTQYF. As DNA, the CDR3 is TGTGCCAGCAGCCCCAGGGGGGAAGATACGCAGTATTTT.

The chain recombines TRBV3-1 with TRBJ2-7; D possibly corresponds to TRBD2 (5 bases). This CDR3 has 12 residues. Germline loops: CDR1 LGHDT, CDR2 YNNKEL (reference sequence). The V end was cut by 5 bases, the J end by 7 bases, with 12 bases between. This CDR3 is CASSTPPGEQYF. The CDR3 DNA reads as TGTGCCAGCAGCACGCCCCCGGGGGAGCAGTACTTC.

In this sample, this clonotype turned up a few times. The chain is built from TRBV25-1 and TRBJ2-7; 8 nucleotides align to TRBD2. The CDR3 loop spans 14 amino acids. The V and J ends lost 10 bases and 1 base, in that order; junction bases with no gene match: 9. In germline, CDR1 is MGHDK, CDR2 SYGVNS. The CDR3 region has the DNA TGTGCCATTGGGCCGGGAGGGAGATCCTACGAGCAGTACTTC. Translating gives CAIGPGGRSYEQYF.

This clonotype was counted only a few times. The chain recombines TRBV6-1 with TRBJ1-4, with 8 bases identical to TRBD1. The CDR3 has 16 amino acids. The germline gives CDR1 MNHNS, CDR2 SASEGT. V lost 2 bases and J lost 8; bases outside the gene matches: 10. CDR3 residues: CASSEWRTGILEKLFF. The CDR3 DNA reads TGTGCCAGCAGTGAATGGAGGACAGGGATATTAGAAAAACTGTTTTTT.

The DNA of the CDR3 is TGTGCCACATCTCAGGGGGGGGTTGTAAATGAGCAGTTCTTC. Translating gives CATSQGGVVNEQFF. The V gene is TRBV15, the J gene TRBJ2-1, with D perhaps being TRBD1 or TRBD2 (7 bases each). Trimming pared 9 bases from V and 7 bases from J, leaving 19 bases between. The CDR3 is made up of 14 amino acids. CDR1 and CDR2 (germline): LNHNV, YYDKDF (reference sequence).

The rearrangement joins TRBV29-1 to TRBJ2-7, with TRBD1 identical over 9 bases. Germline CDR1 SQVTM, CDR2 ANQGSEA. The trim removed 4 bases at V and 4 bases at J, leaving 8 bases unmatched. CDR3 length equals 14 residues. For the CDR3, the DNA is TGCAGCGTTGGGGGACAGGGTGGGCTATACGAGCAGTACTTC. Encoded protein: CSVGGQGGLYEQYF.

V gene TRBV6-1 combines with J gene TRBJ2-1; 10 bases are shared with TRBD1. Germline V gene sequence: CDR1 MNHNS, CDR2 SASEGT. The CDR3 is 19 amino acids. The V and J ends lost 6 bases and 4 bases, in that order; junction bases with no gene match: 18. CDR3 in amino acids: CASSETTLRTGGNYNEQFF. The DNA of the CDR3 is TGTGCCAGCAGCGAAACGACACTACGGACAGGGGGTAATTACAATGAGCAGTTCTTC.

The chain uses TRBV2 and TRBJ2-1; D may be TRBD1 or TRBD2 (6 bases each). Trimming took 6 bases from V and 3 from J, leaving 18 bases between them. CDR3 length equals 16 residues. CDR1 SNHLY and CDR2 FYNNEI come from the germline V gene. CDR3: CASSDGGLDFYNEQFF. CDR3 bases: TGTGCCAGCAGCGACGGGGGCCTCGATTTCTACAATGAGCAGTTCTTC.

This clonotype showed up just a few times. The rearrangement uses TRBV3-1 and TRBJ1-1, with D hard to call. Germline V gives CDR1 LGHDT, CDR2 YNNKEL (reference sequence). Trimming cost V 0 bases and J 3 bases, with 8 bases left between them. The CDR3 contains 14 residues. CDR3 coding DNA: TGTGCCAGCAGCCAAGACCGGCAGGACACTGAAGCTTTCTTT. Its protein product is CASSQDRQDTEAFF.

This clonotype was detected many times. CDR3 loop: CASSLGGVNEQFF. The DNA of the CDR3 is TGTGCCAGCAGTTTGGGAGGGGTCAATGAGCAGTTCTTC. The V and J genes are TRBV6-2 or TRBV6-3 and TRBJ2-1, with 7 bases that match TRBD2. The CDR3 loop spans 13 amino acids. Germline assignment: CDR1 MNHEY and CDR2 SVGEGT. With V trimmed by 4 bases and J by 6 bases, 3 bases remained unmatched.

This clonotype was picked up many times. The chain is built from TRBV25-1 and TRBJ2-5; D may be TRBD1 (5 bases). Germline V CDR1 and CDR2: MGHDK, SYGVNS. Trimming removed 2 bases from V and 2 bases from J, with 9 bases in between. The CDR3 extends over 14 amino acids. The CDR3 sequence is CASSETRVQETQYF. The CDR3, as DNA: TGTGCCAGCAGTGAAACCAGGGTTCAAGAGACCCAGTACTTC.

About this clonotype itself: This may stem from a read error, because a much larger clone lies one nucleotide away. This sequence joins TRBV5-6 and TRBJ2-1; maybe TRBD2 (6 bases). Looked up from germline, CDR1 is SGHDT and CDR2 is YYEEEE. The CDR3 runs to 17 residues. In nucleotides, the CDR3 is TGTGCCGGCAGCTTTTTCCTTCGGGGGAGCTCCTACAATGAGCAGTTCTTC. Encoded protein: CAGSFFLRGSSYNEQFF.

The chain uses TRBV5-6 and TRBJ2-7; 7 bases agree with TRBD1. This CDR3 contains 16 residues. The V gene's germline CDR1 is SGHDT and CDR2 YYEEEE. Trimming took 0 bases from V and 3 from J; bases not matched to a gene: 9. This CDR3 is CASSLGPRTGDYEQYF. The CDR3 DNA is TGTGCCAGCAGCTTGGGCCCTCGAACAGGGGACTACGAGCAGTACTTC.

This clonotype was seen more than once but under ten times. CDR3: CASSPGLAGAGETQYF. CDR3 DNA sequence: TGTGCCAGCTCACCTGGACTAGCGGGAGCAGGAGAGACCCAGTACTTC. The chain recombines TRBV18 with TRBJ2-5; 13 positions agree with TRBD2. This CDR3 region has 16 residues. In germline, CDR1 is KGHSH, CDR2 LQKENI. V shed 3 bases, J shed 4 bases, and the junction held 5 bases outside the gene matches.